The 8 T cell receptor beta chains reported below all come from one sample, sequenced in a study of Graves' ophthalmopathy and Graves' hyperthyroidism. RNA transcripts yielded amplified TCR beta CDR3 regions. Following a first-round RT-PCR that used HTBI primers, a second-round multiplex PCR was carried out. In TCRdb, the multiplex PCR reads were re-called with MiXCR into one record per CDR3 protein. This sample has around 520,000 distinct CDR3 sequences, with 39% found just once. The sequenced material came from peripheral blood or thyroid tissue (not recorded which). The origin of the receptors is an adult man with Graves' hyperthyroidism.

This sequence joins TRBV7-2 and TRBJ1-1; 8 positions agree with TRBD1. J gave up 1 base and V 7 bases, and 8 bases lay outside the gene matches. From germline, CDR1 is SGHTA and CDR2 FQGNSA. The CDR3 runs 15 residues. CDR3 DNA sequence: TGTGCCAGCAAGGACAGGGTGGGGGCGAACACTGAAGCTTTCTTT. Its protein is CASKDRVGANTEAFF.

Concerning this clonotype: The junction shows a germline mismatch at one end, possibly a read error. The chain employs TRBV4-3 and TRBJ1-1; possibly TRBD1 for D (6 bases). Germline CDR1 reads LGHNA; CDR2 reads YSLEER. There are 12 residues in the CDR3. The CDR3 protein is CASSSGGQEASF. The CDR3 DNA sequence: TGCGCCAGCAGCTCCGGGGGCCAAGAAGCTTCCTTT.

This clonotype came up once. An end of the junction differs from the germline gene, which may be a read error. The chain has TRBV10-3 and TRBJ2-7; tentative D call: TRBD1 (5 bases). CDR1 ENHRY and CDR2 SYGVKD come from the germline V gene. This CDR3 has 14 amino acids. The CDR3 reads CASSYVVQGDEQYF. As DNA, the CDR3 is TGTGCCAGCAGTTACGTGGTGCAGGGCGACGAGCAGTACTTC.

This clonotype was seen a few times. The gene calls are TRBV20-1 and TRBJ2-7; D is unresolved. The closer fit of TRBJ2-1 to the DNA end suggests the J call may be wrong. Germline V lookup: CDR1 DFQATT, CDR2 SNEGSKA (reference sequence). This CDR3 contains 11 residues. CDR3 bases: TGCAGTGCTAGGCCGGGTGTGGAGCAGTTCTTC. Protein sequence: CSARPGVEQFF.

This clonotype was seen at least ten times. This rearrangement joins TRBV14 to TRBJ1-1; 8 positions match TRBD1. In germline, CDR1 is SGHDN, CDR2 FVKESK. V shed 8 bases, J shed 5 bases, and the junction held 13 bases outside the gene matches. The CDR3 is 15 amino acids. CDR3 sequence reads: CASHPPGGTGTEAFF. DNA for the CDR3: TGTGCCAGCCACCCGCCAGGGGGCACGGGGACTGAAGCTTTCTTT.

This clonotype was seen at least ten times. The genes are TRBV15 and TRBJ1-3; D not certain. Germline V gene lookup returns CDR1 LNHNV and CDR2 YYDKDF (reference sequence). Trimming took 3 bases from V and 4 from J, leaving 13 bases between them. CDR3 length: 15 amino acids. The CDR3 loop reads CATSRAGGRGNTIYF. CDR3 nucleotide sequence: TGTGCCACCAGCAGGGCCGGTGGGCGCGGAAACACCATATATTTT.

Ten or more counts support this clonotype. The chain uses TRBV19 and TRBJ1-2; 10 bases map to TRBD1. CDR1 is LNHDA, CDR2 SQIVND, per germline (reference sequence). The CDR3 totals 15 residues. Germline trimming cut 4 bases from V and 6 bases from J; bases unmatched to any gene: 8. The CDR3 protein is CASSTRDRGYDGYTF. In DNA, the CDR3 is TGTGCCAGTAGTACCCGGGACAGGGGATACGATGGCTACACCTTC.

This clonotype showed up many times. This sequence joins TRBV29-1 and TRBJ2-2; 12 bases line up with TRBD2. Germline assignment: CDR1 SQVTM and CDR2 ANQGSEA. CDR3 length: 14 residues. The V segment lost 5 bases and the J segment 4 bases; nucleotides outside the gene matches: 2. The CDR3 DNA is TGCAGCGTTCGGACTAGCGGGATCACCGGGGAGCTGTTTTTT. Encoded protein: CSVRTSGITGELFF.